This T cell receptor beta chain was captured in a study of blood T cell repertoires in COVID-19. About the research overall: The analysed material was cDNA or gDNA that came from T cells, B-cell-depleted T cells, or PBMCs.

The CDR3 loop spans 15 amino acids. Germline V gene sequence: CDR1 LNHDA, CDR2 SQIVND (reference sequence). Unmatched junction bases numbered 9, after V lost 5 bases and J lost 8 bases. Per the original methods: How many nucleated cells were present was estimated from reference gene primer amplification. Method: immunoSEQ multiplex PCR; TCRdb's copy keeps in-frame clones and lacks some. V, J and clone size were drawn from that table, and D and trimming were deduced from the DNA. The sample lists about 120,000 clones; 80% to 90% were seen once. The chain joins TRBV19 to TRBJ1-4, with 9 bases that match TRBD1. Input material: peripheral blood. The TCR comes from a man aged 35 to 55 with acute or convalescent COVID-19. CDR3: CASSGTGSVYEKLFF. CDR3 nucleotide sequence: TGTGCCAGTAGTGGGACAGGGTCGGTGTACGAAAAACTGTTTTTT. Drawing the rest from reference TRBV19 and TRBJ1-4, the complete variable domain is DGGITQSPKYLFRKEGQNVTLSCEQNLNHDAMYWYRQDPGQGLRLIYYSQIVNDFQKGDIAEGYSVSREKKESFPLTVTSAQKNPTAFYLCASSGTGSVYEKLFFGSGTQLSVL.